The 24 T cell receptor beta chains listed next were all sequenced from one sample in a study of T cell responses to AZD1222 COVID-19 vaccine. Here immunoSEQ multiplex PCR was the method, and the copy in TCRdb shows in-frame clones only, minus some. This sample carries 150,000 to 200,000 clones, approximately 93% of them seen once, and the ten largest clones take more than 0.8%. This material consisted of peripheral blood, taken 28 days after the second AZD1222 dose. These receptors were taken from an adult who received the AZD1222 COVID-19 vaccine.

The rearrangement uses TRBV6-1 and TRBJ1-1; unclear D gene. CDR1 MNHNS and CDR2 SASEGT come from the germline V gene. V lost 3 bases and J 6 bases, leaving 17 bases between the germline ends. The CDR3 runs 15 residues. CDR3 sequence (DNA): TGTGCCAGCAGTGAGGCTCGGAGCCTACGCCCTGAAGCTTTCTTT. Protein product: CASSEARSLRPEAFF.

V and J are TRBV5-1 and TRBJ2-2, with D perhaps matching TRBD1 (6 bases). The germline V gene has CDR1 SGHRS and CDR2 YFSETQ. Trimming took 1 base from V and 7 from J, leaving 11 bases between them. The CDR3 spans 14 residues. Here the CDR3 reads CASSLLQTGGELFF. In nucleotides, the CDR3 is TGCGCCAGCAGCTTGCTACAGACAGGCGGGGAGCTGTTTTTT.

The chain employs TRBV5-1 and TRBJ2-1, with D perhaps being TRBD1 or TRBD2 (5 bases each). The CDR3 sequence is 16 residues long. CDR1 and CDR2 (germline): SGHRS, YFSETQ. The ends were cut back, 0 bases at V and 0 bases at J, with 10 bases in the middle. CDR3 nucleotide sequence: TGCGCCAGCAGCTTGGGGGGGACGGCCTCCTACAATGAGCAGTTCTTC. Its translation: CASSLGGTASYNEQFF.

In DNA, the CDR3 is TGTGCCAGTAGTATGGGGCCGGCAGATAATTCACCCCTCCACTTT. Amino acids: CASSMGPADNSPLHF. The J gene is TRBJ1-6, the V gene TRBV19; D might be TRBD1 (5 bases). In germline, CDR1 is LNHDA, CDR2 SQIVND (reference sequence). With 3 bases removed from V and 5 bases from J, the gap between germline ends came to 11 bases. The CDR3 sequence is 15 residues long.

The chain combines TRBV6-5 with TRBJ1-1; D is unclear. The V gene lost 9 bases and the J gene lost 8 bases, with 22 bases spanning the gap. The CDR3 spans 14 residues. In germline, CDR1 is MNHEY, CDR2 SVGAGI. The CDR3 loop is CASERRRQDGEAFF. CDR3 nucleotides: TGTGCCAGTGAACGGCGGAGGCAGGACGGGGAAGCTTTCTTT.

The chain uses TRBV14 and TRBJ1-1; D unresolved. Trimming pared 1 base from V and 4 bases from J, leaving 13 bases between. The CDR3 consists of 15 residues. Germline CDR1 is SGHDN and CDR2 is FVKESK. The CDR3 here is CASSQGGGFPTEAFF. As DNA, the CDR3 is TGTGCCAGCAGCCAAGGTGGCGGATTCCCCACTGAAGCTTTCTTT.

J is TRBJ2-7 and V is TRBV4-2; TRBD1 or TRBD2 may be the D gene (5 bases each). Looked up from germline, CDR1 is LGHNA and CDR2 is YNFKEQ. CDR3 length: 15 amino acids. V shed 2 bases and J shed 4 bases, with 15 bases lying between them. DNA of the CDR3: TGTGCCAGCAGCCAACCTGGGACGGAACGATACGAGCAGTACTTC. Amino acid sequence: CASSQPGTERYEQYF.

This chain connects TRBV6-5 to TRBJ1-6; a possible D gene is TRBD1 (5 bases). V lost 7 bases and J 9 bases, leaving 16 bases between the germline ends. The CDR3 sequence is 14 residues long. Germline loops: CDR1 MNHEY, CDR2 SVGAGI. The CDR3 here is CASTPSGGSSPLHF. In DNA, the CDR3 is TGTGCCAGCACCCCCTCTGGGGGGAGTTCACCCCTCCACTTT.

The chain employs TRBV11-1 and TRBJ1-1, with D possibly matching TRBD1 (5 bases). CDR1 is SGHAT, CDR2 FQDESV, per germline (reference sequence). The CDR3 extends over 13 amino acids. The V end was cut by 5 bases, the J end by 2 bases, with 9 bases between. The CDR3 spells CASSATGNTEAFF. For the CDR3, the DNA is TGTGCCAGCAGCGCCACAGGTAACACTGAAGCTTTCTTT.

The rearrangement links TRBV2 to TRBJ1-6, with a possible D match to TRBD1 (5 bases). The CDR3 runs 13 residues. Germline values: CDR1 SNHLY, CDR2 FYNNEI. V gave up 4 bases and J gave up 8 bases, with 9 bases separating them. CDR3 DNA: TGTGCCAGCAGTGTGACAGTCTATTCACCCCTCCACTTT. Translation gives CASSVTVYSPLHF.

The chain joins TRBV6-5 to TRBJ2-2; D unresolved. The CDR3 covers 14 residues. V was pared by 6 bases and J by 1 base, with 9 bases between. Germline values: CDR1 MNHEY, CDR2 SVGAGI. This chain's CDR3 is CASRGYRNTGELFF. In DNA, the CDR3 is TGTGCCAGCAGGGGATACAGGAACACCGGGGAGCTGTTTTTT.

This clone was recorded only once. The chain carries TRBV4-1 and TRBJ1-2, with D uncertain. V lost 0 bases and J lost 7, with 15 bases in between. The CDR3 spans 15 residues. Germline V gives CDR1 MGHRA, CDR2 YSYEKL. CDR3 in amino acids: CASSQEGTGLGGYTF. CDR3 in DNA: TGCGCCAGCAGCCAAGAAGGCACGGGCCTGGGTGGCTACACCTTC.

The chain has TRBV6-1 and TRBJ1-2, with 7 nucleotides matching TRBD1. Germline-derived CDR1 and CDR2 are MNHNS and SASEGT. CDR3 length equals 13 residues. V shed 1 base, J shed 8 bases, and the junction held 4 bases outside the gene matches. The CDR3 DNA sequence: TGTGCCAGCAGTGAAGGGGGACAGAGCGGCTACACCTTC. Its translation: CASSEGGQSGYTF.

The V and J genes are TRBV4-1 and TRBJ2-2, with D perhaps assigned TRBD1 or TRBD2 (6 bases each). CDR3 length equals 14 residues. V lost 4 bases to trimming and J lost 7 bases, with 13 bases between them. Germline V gene sequence: CDR1 MGHRA, CDR2 YSYEKL. The CDR3 region has the DNA TGCGCCAGCAGCCTGGAAGAGGGGGGCGGGGAGCTGTTTTTT. This sequence encodes CASSLEEGGGELFF.

This rearrangement joins TRBV27 to TRBJ1-6; D is undetermined. This CDR3 contains 15 residues. Trimming removed 3 bases from V and 4 bases from J, with 10 bases in between. In germline, CDR1 is MNHEY, CDR2 SMNVEV (reference sequence). Here the CDR3 reads CASSFGQLYNSPLHF. The CDR3 DNA sequence: TGTGCCAGCAGTTTCGGTCAGCTTTATAATTCACCCCTCCACTTT.

The rearrangement uses TRBV4-1 and TRBJ1-4; possibly TRBD1 for D (5 bases). Germline-derived CDR1 and CDR2 are MGHRA and YSYEKL. The V gene lost 2 bases and the J gene lost 3 bases, with 13 bases spanning the gap. This CDR3 spans 16 amino acids. CDR3: CASSQPVRGANEKLFF. CDR3 nucleotide sequence: TGCGCCAGCAGCCAACCTGTGCGAGGGGCTAATGAAAAACTGTTTTTT.

A word on this clone: The same CDR3 can be traced to other DNA sequences in this sample. The chain couples TRBV7-3 to TRBJ2-3; 10 nucleotides agree with TRBD2. V lost 5 bases and J lost 5; bases outside the gene matches: 7. Germline V gene data show CDR1 as SGHTA and CDR2 as FQGTGA. This CDR3 contains 15 residues. The CDR3 loop is CASSLSGGAGDTQYF. The CDR3, as DNA: TGTGCCAGCAGCCTAAGCGGGGGGGCCGGAGATACGCAGTATTTT.

The gene calls are TRBV11-2 and TRBJ1-1; D ambiguous. This CDR3 region has 13 residues. Trimming took 6 bases from V and 2 from J, leaving 10 bases between them. Germline V gene lookup returns CDR1 SGHAT and CDR2 FQNNGV. CDR3: CASSLDTNTEAFF. The DNA of the CDR3 is TGTGCCAGCAGTCTTGACACAAACACTGAAGCTTTCTTT.

The V gene is TRBV2, the J gene TRBJ1-5; D unclear. V gave up 1 base and J gave up 3 bases, with 7 bases separating them. The CDR3 covers 14 residues. Germline assignment: CDR1 SNHLY and CDR2 FYNNEI. Here the CDR3 DNA reads TGTGCCAGCAGTGAAGACACTTCCAATCAGCCCCAGCATTTT. Translation: CASSEDTSNQPQHF.

V usage is TRBV6-2 or TRBV6-3 and J usage is TRBJ1-1; the D gene is possibly TRBD1 (5 bases). The CDR3 is made up of 14 amino acids. Trimming cost V 5 bases and J 0 bases, with 10 bases left between them. Germline CDR1 is MNHEY and CDR2 is SVGEGT. The CDR3 is CASSAGLLNTEAFF. The DNA for the CDR3 is TGTGCCAGCAGTGCGGGACTGCTGAACACTGAAGCTTTCTTT.

The chain is built from TRBV5-5 and TRBJ1-1; D ambiguous. The CDR3 contains 15 residues. Germline V gives CDR1 SGHKS, CDR2 YYEKEE (reference sequence). Deletions cut 2 bases from V and 5 bases from J, with 16 bases between. The CDR3 here is CASSFTGRIGTEAFF. The CDR3 DNA sequence: TGTGCCAGCAGCTTCACGGGTAGAATTGGGACTGAAGCTTTCTTT. Based on the CDR3 plus reference TRBV5-5 and TRBJ1-1, the full variable domain is DAGVTQSPTHLIKTRGQQVTLRCSPISGHKSVSWYQQVLGQGPQFIFQYYEKEERGRGNFPDRFSARQFPNYSSELNVNALLLGDSALYLCASSFTGRIGTEAFFGQGTRLTVV.

The V call is TRBV27, the J call TRBJ2-7; the D gene is possibly TRBD1 (5 bases). This CDR3 contains 14 residues. Trimming shortened V by 8 bases and J by 4 bases, and 18 bases separated the two germline ends. Germline CDR1 reads MNHEY; CDR2 reads SMNVEV (reference sequence). In nucleotides, the CDR3 is TGTGCCAGCTCCACGGGTGGTAGGGGATACGAGCAGTACTTC. Protein sequence: CASSTGGRGYEQYF.

The rearrangement uses TRBV28 and TRBJ1-4; 7 bases are a match to TRBD1. From germline, CDR1 is MDHEN and CDR2 SYDVKM. V shed 5 bases, J shed 8 bases, and the junction held 11 bases outside the gene matches. This CDR3 region has 15 residues. The CDR3 sequence: CASSAAATGDEKLFF. Written as DNA, the CDR3 is TGTGCCAGCAGTGCTGCGGCAACAGGGGACGAAAAACTGTTTTTT.

This chain connects TRBV21-1 to TRBJ1-5; the D segment call TRBD1 is taken from the table without a DNA check. TRBV21-1 is annotated as a pseudogene. The length of the CDR3 is 16 residues. Written as DNA, the CDR3 is TGTGCCAGCAGCCAATTTGGGGCCTTTTATAATCAGCCCCAGCATTTT. This translates into CASSQFGAFYNQPQHF.